This T cell receptor beta chain was profiled in a study of blood T cell repertoires in COVID-19. About the study: In each case, the material was cDNA or gDNA derived from T cells, B-cell-depleted T cells, or PBMCs.

Clones were read by immunoSEQ multiplex PCR, and TCRdb kept only the in-frame ones, dropping some. The sample records approximately 160,000 clones, about 74% being singletons. With 2 bases clipped from V and 5 bases from J, the junction kept 5 bases outside the gene matches. Per germline, CDR1 LGHNA and CDR2 YNFKEQ. The CDR3 extends over 14 amino acids. What was sequenced was peripheral blood. This TCR was recovered from a man between 60 and 75 years old with acute or convalescent COVID-19. The chain carries TRBV4-2 and TRBJ2-5, with TRBD1 identical over 7 bases. The CDR3 region has the DNA TGTGCCAGCAGCCAAACGACAGGGCGGGAGACCCAGTACTTC. This sequence encodes CASSQTTGRETQYF.